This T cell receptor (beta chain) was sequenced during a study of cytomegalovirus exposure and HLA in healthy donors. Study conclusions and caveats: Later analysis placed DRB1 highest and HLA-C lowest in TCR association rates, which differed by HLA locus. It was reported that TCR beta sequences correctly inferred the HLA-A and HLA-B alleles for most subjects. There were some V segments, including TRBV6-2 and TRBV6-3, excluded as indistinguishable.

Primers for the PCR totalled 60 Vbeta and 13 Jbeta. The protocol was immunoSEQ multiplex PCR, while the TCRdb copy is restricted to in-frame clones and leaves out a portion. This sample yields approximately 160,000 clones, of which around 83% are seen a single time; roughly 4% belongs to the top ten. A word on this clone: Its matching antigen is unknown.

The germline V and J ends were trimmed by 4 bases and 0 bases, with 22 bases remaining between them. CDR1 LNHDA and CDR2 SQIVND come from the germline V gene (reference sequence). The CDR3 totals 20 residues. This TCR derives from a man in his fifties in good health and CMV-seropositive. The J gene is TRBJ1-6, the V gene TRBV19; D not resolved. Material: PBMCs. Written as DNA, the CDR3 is TGTGCCAGTAGTACTTGGGCCCTCGGGAAAGGACTCTCCTATAATTCACCCCTCCACTTT. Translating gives CASSTWALGKGLSYNSPLHF. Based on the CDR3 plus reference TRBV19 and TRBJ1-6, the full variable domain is DGGITQSPKYLFRKEGQNVTLSCEQNLNHDAMYWYRQDPGQGLRLIYYSQIVNDFQKGDIAEGYSVSREKKESFPLTVTSAQKNPTAFYLCASSTWALGKGLSYNSPLHFGNGTRLTVT.